Each of the 10 T cell receptor beta chains below was sequenced from the same sample in a study of identical twins. From the 5' RACE reads, TCRdb called clonotypes with MiXCR, one entry per CDR3 protein. The sample lists 1.5 million to 2 million distinct CDR3 sequences, less than 40% occurring once. Sequences were obtained from cord blood. The receptors stem from a newborn girl in good health.

A few counts support this clonotype. This chain uses TRBV2 with TRBJ2-1; 8 bases agree with TRBD2. The CDR3 totals 14 residues. Germline values: CDR1 SNHLY, CDR2 FYNNEI. V trimming: 6 bases; J trimming: 8 bases; junction bases outside the gene matches: 9. CDR3 residues: CASRMPAGVYEQFF. The CDR3 DNA is TGTGCCAGCAGGATGCCAGCGGGAGTCTATGAGCAGTTCTTC.

This clonotype was detected only a few times. This rearrangement joins TRBV5-5 to TRBJ1-2; D remains ambiguous. Germline CDR1 reads SGHKS; CDR2 reads YYEKEE (reference sequence). The CDR3 is 14 residues long. V was trimmed by 0 bases and J by 1 base, leaving 7 bases between them. CDR3 DNA: TGTGCCAGCAGCTTGGCCGGAATTAACTATGGCTACACCTTC. This gives the protein CASSLAGINYGYTF. The whole variable domain, remainder taken from reference TRBV5-5 and TRBJ1-2, is DAGVTQSPTHLIKTRGQQVTLRCSPISGHKSVSWYQQVLGQGPQFIFQYYEKEERGRGNFPDRFSARQFPNYSSELNVNALLLGDSALYLCASSLAGINYGYTFGSGTRLTVV.

The chain combines TRBV6-1 with TRBJ1-2, with D unclear. The CDR3 is made up of 16 amino acids. The V end lost 5 bases, the J end lost 5 bases, and 21 bases lay between the germline ends. Germline values: CDR1 MNHNS, CDR2 SASEGT. The CDR3 DNA reads TGTGCCAGCAGTAACCACGCAAGTAGGACCCTTTATGGCTACACCTTC. This sequence encodes CASSNHASRTLYGYTF.

CDR3 loop: CAHIFREGDEQYF. The CDR3 DNA sequence: TGTGCCCATATCTTTCGGGAGGGGGACGAGCAGTACTTC. The chain carries TRBV12-3 or TRBV12-4 and TRBJ2-7, with TRBD2 matching 8 bases. V lost 11 bases and J lost 5; bases outside the gene matches: 11. CDR3 length: 13 amino acids.

Comment on this clonotype: The junction does not match germline at one end; this may be a read error. The V call is TRBV9, the J call TRBJ2-3; 7 bases are shared with TRBD2. Germline V gene lookup returns CDR1 SGDLS and CDR2 YYNGEE. The CDR3 runs 15 residues. Here the CDR3 DNA reads TGTGCCATCAGCGTAGGCGGGAGTAATGGAGGTACGCAGTATTTT. Translating it yields CAISVGGSNGGTQYF.

In DNA, the CDR3 is TGCAGCGGGAAGGGACTGGAAGAGACCCAGTACTTC. As protein: CSGKGLEETQYF. The chain joins TRBV29-1 to TRBJ2-5; D perhaps matches TRBD2 (6 bases). Germline V CDR1 and CDR2: SQVTM, ANQGSEA. The CDR3 has 12 amino acids. Trimming took off 7 bases at V and 3 bases at J, with 12 bases between the two ends.

This clonotype was picked up one time. The chain joins TRBV3-1 to TRBJ2-2; 7 bases map to TRBD2. This CDR3 is 22 amino acids long. Germline trimming cut 4 bases from V and 0 bases from J; bases unmatched to any gene: 23. Germline CDR1 and CDR2: LGHDT and YNNKEL (reference sequence). CDR3 sequence reads: CASSRKIIRRDYQTTNTGELFF. DNA of the CDR3: TGTGCCAGCAGCCGGAAAATCATAAGAAGGGACTATCAAACCACGAACACCGGGGAGCTGTTTTTT.

About this clonotype itself: Given the absence of the conserved phenylalanine or tryptophan at the CDR3 end, a read error is likely. The rearrangement joins TRBV29-1 to TRBJ2-4; D call uncertain. The DNA end is a closer match to TRBJ2-7, so the J assignment may be wrong. The CDR3 totals 10 residues. CDR1 is SQVTM and CDR2 is ANQGSEA in the germline V gene. CDR3 sequence: CSVRTYEQYL. In DNA form, the CDR3 reads TGCAGCGTCCGGACCTACGAGCAGTACCTC.

This clonotype has at least ten counts. The V gene is TRBV27, the J gene TRBJ2-7; D ambiguous. The CDR3 length is 14 residues. Trimming took 2 bases from V and 2 from J, leaving 10 bases between them. CDR1 and CDR2 (germline): MNHEY, SMNVEV (reference sequence). CDR3 protein: CASSLGLTTYEQYF. The DNA of the CDR3 is TGTGCCAGCAGTTTAGGGCTGACGACCTACGAGCAGTACTTC.

This clonotype was seen ten or more times. This rearrangement joins TRBV2 to TRBJ1-2; D uncertain. Trimming left V 8 bases short and J 0 bases short, with 10 bases between. Germline-derived CDR1 and CDR2 are SNHLY and FYNNEI. CDR3 size: 13 residues. The chain's CDR3 is CASAPHPNYGYTF. The CDR3 nucleotides are TGTGCCAGCGCCCCACATCCTAACTATGGCTACACCTTC.